This T cell receptor (beta chain) was observed in a study of blood T cells in healthy people across ages. This clonotype was counted a few times. Combining a sample-barcoded 5' primer with a J-beta primer mix, a second PCR ran for roughly 6 to 11 cycles. TCRdb processed the 5' RACE reads anew with MiXCR; each CDR3 protein has one entry. The repertoire holds hundreds of thousands of distinct CDR3 sequences, with roughly 21% as singletons. The V gene end was trimmed by 7 bases and the J gene end by 1 base; junction bases not matched to a gene: 7. CDR1 is ENHRY, CDR2 SYGVKD, per germline. CDR3 length: 17 amino acids.

The sequencing input was blood. The clonotype comes from a man in his sixties or seventies in good health. The chain uses TRBV10-3 and TRBJ2-6, with TRBD1 identical over 10 bases. The CDR3 protein is CAITPGQGSSGANVLTF. For the CDR3, the DNA is TGTGCCATCACTCCGGGACAGGGGTCTTCTGGGGCCAACGTCCTGACTTTC.